What follows are 28 T cell receptor beta chains derived from one specimen sequenced in a study of cytomegalovirus exposure and HLA in healthy donors. Primers: 60 Vbeta forward and 13 Jbeta reverse. Data came from immunoSEQ multiplex PCR; TCRdb stores just in-frame clones and leaves some out. The table records 100,000 to 150,000 clones, roughly 81% of them present only once. Sequenced material: PBMCs. These receptors were obtained from a woman aged 25-40 years in good health and CMV-seronegative.

CDR3 amino acids: CASSSLQASGANVLTF. CDR3 DNA sequence: TGTGCCAGCAGCAGTTTACAGGCATCTGGGGCCAACGTCCTGACTTTC. This chain connects TRBV5-5 to TRBJ2-6; the D gene is possibly TRBD1 (5 bases). Germline V gene data show CDR1 as SGHKS and CDR2 as YYEKEE (reference sequence). V was trimmed by 4 bases and J by 1 base, leaving 12 bases between them. The CDR3 length is 16 residues.

The chain recombines TRBV4-2 with TRBJ2-3; TRBD2 agrees at 12 bases. CDR1 and CDR2 (germline): LGHNA, YNFKEQ. The CDR3 loop spans 16 amino acids. V dropped 1 base and J dropped 3; count of bases not matched to a gene: 2. CDR3 sequence (DNA): TGTGCCAGCAGCCAAGTAGGGACTAGCGGGACAGATACGCAGTATTTT. Protein: CASSQVGTSGTDTQYF.

J is TRBJ2-4 and V is TRBV6-1, with D perhaps matching TRBD1 (6 bases). The V gene lost 7 bases and the J gene lost 5 bases, with 15 bases spanning the gap. Germline loops: CDR1 MNHNS, CDR2 SASEGT. The CDR3 totals 14 residues. CDR3 nucleotide sequence: TGTGCCAGCAAGATGGAGCAGGGGCAAAACATTCAGTACTTC. It encodes CASKMEQGQNIQYF.

In its sample, this clone was seen a few times. J is TRBJ2-3 and V is TRBV21-1; the table's D call, TRBD2, has no DNA check behind it. TRBV21-1 is marked as a pseudogene. CDR3 size: 16 residues. CDR3 nucleotides: TGTGCCAGCAGCAAAGGGCGGGGCGGGAGTACAGATACGCAGTATTTT. It encodes CASSKGRGGSTDTQYF.

This clone was observed a handful of times. The chain employs TRBV7-2 and TRBJ2-1; 10 positions match TRBD2. The CDR3 contains 15 residues. The trim removed 5 bases at V and 4 bases at J, leaving 5 bases unmatched. Germline CDR1 and CDR2: SGHTA and FQGNSA. CDR3 residues: CASSRSGREYNEQFF. The CDR3 coding sequence is TGTGCCAGCAGCCGGAGCGGGAGGGAGTACAATGAGCAGTTCTTC.

This chain connects TRBV7-2 to TRBJ2-5; TRBD1 agrees at 9 bases. V shed 4 bases, J shed 4 bases, and the junction held 7 bases outside the gene matches. CDR3 size: 15 residues. Germline CDR1 is SGHTA and CDR2 is FQGNSA. CDR3 in DNA: TGTGCCAGCAGCTACGACAGGGGGTTTAGAGAGACCCAGTACTTC. Encoded protein: CASSYDRGFRETQYF.

This chain uses TRBV5-4 with TRBJ2-1; D remains ambiguous. Trimming pared 4 bases from V and 5 bases from J, leaving 16 bases between. The germline gives CDR1 SGHNT, CDR2 YYREEE (reference sequence). The CDR3 has 15 amino acids. The CDR3 nucleotides read TGTGCCAGCAGCCCAGCAAGCACACGGGACAATGAGCAGTTCTTC. Its translation: CASSPASTRDNEQFF. Filled out from reference TRBV5-4 and TRBJ2-1, the complete variable domain reads ETGVTQSPTHLIKTRGQQVTLRCSSQSGHNTVSWYQQALGQGPQFIFQYYREEENGRGNFPPRFSGLQFPNYSSELNVNALELDDSALYLCASSPASTRDNEQFFGPGTRLTVL.

Only one count was recorded for this clone. The junction shows a germline mismatch at one end, possibly a read error. V usage is TRBV4-1 and J usage is TRBJ2-3; weak D call: TRBD2 (6 bases). The CDR3 sequence is 20 residues long. The germline V gene has CDR1 MGHRA and CDR2 YSYEKL. The CDR3 DNA reads as TGCGCCAGCAGCCAGGGGCGGCGGGGTCCACAGGTTCCTTTCACAGGTACGCAGTATTTT. Translating gives CASSQGRRGPQVPFTGTQYF.

The CDR3 protein is CASSLAADTGELFF. The CDR3 DNA is TGTGCCAGCAGCCTAGCAGCGGACACCGGGGAGCTGTTTTTT. The rearrangement joins TRBV5-5 to TRBJ2-2, with a weak D call TRBD2 (5 bases). This CDR3 has 14 residues. Per germline, CDR1 SGHKS and CDR2 YYEKEE (reference sequence). V lost 4 bases and J 3 bases, leaving 10 bases between the germline ends.

The J gene is TRBJ1-1, the V gene TRBV7-8; the D gene is possibly TRBD1 (6 bases). V lost 5 bases and J lost 1, with 14 bases in between. CDR3 length: 15 residues. CDR1 and CDR2 (germline): SGHVS, FQNEAQ. The CDR3 loop is CASSQRVQGNTEAFF. The CDR3 DNA reads as TGTGCCAGCAGCCAACGAGTACAGGGGAACACTGAAGCTTTCTTT.

The chain employs TRBV27 and TRBJ1-1; D is ambiguous. Germline V lookup: CDR1 MNHEY, CDR2 SMNVEV (reference sequence). Trimming removed 5 bases at V and 4 bases at J, with 11 bases between. This CDR3 region has 13 residues. CDR3 protein: CASSGRAGTEAFF. CDR3 nucleotide sequence: TGTGCCAGCAGTGGGCGCGCGGGCACTGAAGCTTTCTTT.

V usage is TRBV11-2 and J usage is TRBJ2-1, with 9 positions matching TRBD1. There are 15 residues in the CDR3. Germline-derived CDR1 and CDR2 are SGHAT and FQNNGV. Trimming at V came to 0 bases and at J to 4 bases, leaving 1 base not matched to a gene. This CDR3 reads CASSLEGQGYNEQFF. The CDR3 region has the DNA TGTGCCAGCAGCTTAGAGGGACAGGGATACAATGAGCAGTTCTTC.

The rearrangement links TRBV25-1 to TRBJ2-1; TRBD1 aligns across 9 bases. The CDR3 runs 14 residues. Germline V CDR1 and CDR2: MGHDK, SYGVNS. The ends lost 6 bases at V and 7 bases at J; junction bases unmatched: 7. The chain's CDR3 is CASSAGTGWNEQFF. The DNA for the CDR3 is TGTGCCAGCAGCGCCGGGACAGGGTGGAATGAGCAGTTCTTC.

The chain links TRBV29-1 to TRBJ2-5; TRBD1 matches at 7 bases. Germline values: CDR1 SQVTM, CDR2 ANQGSEA. V shed 8 bases and J 5 bases; nucleotides not matched to a gene: 5. The CDR3 totals 11 residues. CDR3 region: CSSSRGETQYF. DNA of the CDR3: TGCAGCTCTTCCAGGGGGGAGACCCAGTACTTC.

This chain uses TRBV7-2 with TRBJ1-1; no reliable D call. CDR3 size: 14 residues. V was cut by 3 bases and J by 4 bases, with 12 bases left in between. Germline V lookup: CDR1 SGHTA, CDR2 FQGNSA. As DNA, the CDR3 is TGTGCCAGCAGCTTTGGCAGGCCAGCCACTGAAGCTTTCTTT. This translates into CASSFGRPATEAFF.

This clone was seen a few times. CDR3 region: CASSKSDQGRVYGYTF. The CDR3 DNA reads as TGTGCCAGCAGCAAATCAGACCAGGGGAGGGTCTATGGCTACACCTTC. The gene calls are TRBV21-1 and TRBJ1-2. TRBV21-1 represents a pseudogene. The CDR3 sequence is 16 residues long.

V and J are TRBV13 and TRBJ2-7, with TRBD2 identical over 9 bases. There are 13 residues in the CDR3. The ends lost 5 bases at V and 5 bases at J; junction bases unmatched: 4. CDR1 PRHDT and CDR2 FYEKMQ come from the germline V gene (reference sequence). In DNA, the CDR3 is TGTGCCAGCAGCCCCAGGACTAGCGACGAGCAGTACTTC. Amino acids: CASSPRTSDEQYF.

The chain couples TRBV7-8 to TRBJ1-1, with D perhaps TRBD1 (5 bases). Germline values: CDR1 SGHVS, CDR2 FQNEAQ. The V end was cut by 3 bases, the J end by 4 bases, with 9 bases between. The CDR3 loop spans 13 amino acids. CDR3 region: CASSLGGSTEAFF. The CDR3 DNA follows: TGTGCCAGCAGCTTGGGGGGGAGCACTGAAGCTTTCTTT.

The chain employs TRBV29-1 and TRBJ1-1; D gene unclear. From germline, CDR1 is SQVTM and CDR2 ANQGSEA. This CDR3 spans 15 amino acids. The V end lost 4 bases, the J end lost 0 bases, and 15 bases lay between the germline ends. The CDR3 DNA reads as TGCAGCGTTGGGGCCCTCGTCCGAATGAACACTGAAGCTTTCTTT. This gives the protein CSVGALVRMNTEAFF.

The rearrangement links TRBV7-8 to TRBJ2-3, with D uncertain. Germline-derived CDR1 and CDR2 are SGHVS and FQNEAQ. The CDR3 consists of 13 residues. V gave up 1 base and J gave up 4 bases, with 6 bases separating them. The CDR3 region is CASSLGAADTQYF. Written as DNA, the CDR3 is TGTGCCAGCAGCTTAGGTGCAGCAGATACGCAGTATTTT.

The chain couples TRBV7-9 to TRBJ1-5; TRBD1 aligns across 8 bases. With 5 bases clipped from V and 7 bases from J, the junction kept 10 bases outside the gene matches. CDR1 is SEHNR and CDR2 is FQNEAQ in the germline V gene (reference sequence). This CDR3 is 15 amino acids long. The CDR3 nucleotides read TGTGCCAGCAGCCCAGGACAGGGCGAGTGGCAGCCCCAGCATTTT. Translation: CASSPGQGEWQPQHF.

The chain employs TRBV18 and TRBJ2-6; 7 positions match TRBD1. The germline V gene encodes CDR1 KGHSH and CDR2 LQKENI. The CDR3 is 18 residues long. V lost 3 bases to trimming and J lost 1 base; unmatched junction nucleotides: 9. The CDR3 DNA is TGTGCCAGCTCACCTCGGACAGGTGACTTTTCTGGGGCCAACGTCCTGACTTTC. Residues: CASSPRTGDFSGANVLTF.

This clone was detected only a few times. This chain connects TRBV5-1 to TRBJ1-1; 9 positions match TRBD1. Trimming at V came to 4 bases and at J to 3 bases, leaving 10 bases not matched to a gene. The CDR3 consists of 16 residues. Germline values: CDR1 SGHRS, CDR2 YFSETQ. The CDR3 coding sequence is TGCGCCAGCAGCCCTGCCACCGGGACAGGGCACACTGAAGCTTTCTTT. Protein: CASSPATGTGHTEAFF.

The rearrangement links TRBV7-2 to TRBJ2-2; 9 positions agree with TRBD1. The junction had 7 bases not matched to a gene; V was cut back by 7 bases and J by 4 bases. Germline-derived CDR1 and CDR2 are SGHTA and FQGNSA. The CDR3 is 15 residues long. CDR3 DNA sequence: TGTGCCAGCACCGTAGACAGGGGGATCACCGGGGAGCTGTTTTTT. Amino acids: CASTVDRGITGELFF.

The J gene is TRBJ2-1, the V gene TRBV19, with TRBD2 identical over 9 bases. Looked up from germline, CDR1 is LNHDA and CDR2 is SQIVND (reference sequence). CDR3 length: 13 residues. Trimming removed 3 bases from V and 8 bases from J; junction bases left unmatched: 2. The CDR3 loop reads CASSMVAGDEQFF. DNA for the CDR3: TGTGCCAGTAGTATGGTAGCGGGGGATGAGCAGTTCTTC.

The gene calls are TRBV14 and TRBJ2-1; 11 positions match TRBD2. V dropped 2 bases and J dropped 6; count of bases not matched to a gene: 3. The germline V gene encodes CDR1 SGHDN and CDR2 FVKESK. CDR3 length: 15 residues. CDR3 sequence (DNA): TGTGCCAGCAGCCAAACTAGCGGGAGTGTCAATGAGCAGTTCTTC. Amino acids: CASSQTSGSVNEQFF.

Comment on this clone: The sample contains more than one DNA sequence encoding this CDR3. This chain connects TRBV7-9 to TRBJ2-1, with a possible D match to TRBD2 (5 bases). V lost 3 bases and J lost 2, with 8 bases in between. This CDR3 region has 14 residues. CDR1 and CDR2 from the germline V gene are SEHNR and FQNEAQ (reference sequence). CDR3 sequence reads: CASSLGGPYNEQFF. CDR3 nucleotides: TGTGCCAGCAGCTTGGGCGGGCCCTACAATGAGCAGTTCTTC.

This rearrangement joins TRBV29-1 to TRBJ2-7; 10 nucleotides line up with TRBD2. There are 13 residues in the CDR3. Germline assignment: CDR1 SQVTM and CDR2 ANQGSEA. Germline trimming cut 6 bases from V and 0 bases from J; bases unmatched to any gene: 2. CDR3 nucleotides: TGCAGCGTGGCTAGCGGGAGCTCCTACGAGCAGTACTTC. This codes for CSVASGSSYEQYF.